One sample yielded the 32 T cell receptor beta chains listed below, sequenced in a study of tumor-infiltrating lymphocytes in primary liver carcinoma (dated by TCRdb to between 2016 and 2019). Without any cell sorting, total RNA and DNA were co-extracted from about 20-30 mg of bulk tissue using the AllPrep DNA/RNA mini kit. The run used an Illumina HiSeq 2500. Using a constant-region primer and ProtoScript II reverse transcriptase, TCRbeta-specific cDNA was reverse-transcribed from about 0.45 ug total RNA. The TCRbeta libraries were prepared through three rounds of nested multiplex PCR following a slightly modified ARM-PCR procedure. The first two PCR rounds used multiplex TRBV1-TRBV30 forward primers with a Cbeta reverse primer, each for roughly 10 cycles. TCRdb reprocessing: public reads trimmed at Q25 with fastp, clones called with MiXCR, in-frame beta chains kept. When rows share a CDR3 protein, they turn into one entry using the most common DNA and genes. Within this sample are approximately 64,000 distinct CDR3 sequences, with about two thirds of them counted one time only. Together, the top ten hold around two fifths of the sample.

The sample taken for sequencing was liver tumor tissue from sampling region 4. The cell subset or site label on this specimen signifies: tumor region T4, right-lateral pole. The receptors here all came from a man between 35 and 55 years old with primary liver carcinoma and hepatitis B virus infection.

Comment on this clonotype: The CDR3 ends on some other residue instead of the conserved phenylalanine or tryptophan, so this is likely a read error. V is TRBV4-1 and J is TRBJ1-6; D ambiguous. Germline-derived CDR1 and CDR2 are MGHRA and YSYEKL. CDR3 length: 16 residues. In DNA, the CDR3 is TGCGCCAGCAGCCACCACCTACAGTGGGCGGATTCACTCCTCCACTAT. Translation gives CASSHHLQWADSLLHY.

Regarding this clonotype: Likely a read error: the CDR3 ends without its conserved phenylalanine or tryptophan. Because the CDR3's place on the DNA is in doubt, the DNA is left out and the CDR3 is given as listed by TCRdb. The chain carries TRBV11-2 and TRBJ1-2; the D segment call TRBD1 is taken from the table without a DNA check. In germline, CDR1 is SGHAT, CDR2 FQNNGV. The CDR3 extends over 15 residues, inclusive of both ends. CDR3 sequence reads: CANSYTGGSSLGYTS.

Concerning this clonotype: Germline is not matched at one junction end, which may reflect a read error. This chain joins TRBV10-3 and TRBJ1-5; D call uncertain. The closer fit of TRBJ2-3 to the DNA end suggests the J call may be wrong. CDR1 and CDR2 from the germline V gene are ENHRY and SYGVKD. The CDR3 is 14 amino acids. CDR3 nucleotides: TGTGCCATCGGTGAGTATGAGGACGATCAGCCCCAGTATTTT. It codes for CAIGEYEDDQPQYF.

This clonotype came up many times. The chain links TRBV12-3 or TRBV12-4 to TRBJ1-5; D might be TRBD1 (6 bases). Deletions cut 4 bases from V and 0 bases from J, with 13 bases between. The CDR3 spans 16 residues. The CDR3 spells CASSSPGHVSNQPQHF. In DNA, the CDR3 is TGTGCCAGCAGTTCTCCGGGACATGTTAGCAATCAGCCCCAGCATTTT.

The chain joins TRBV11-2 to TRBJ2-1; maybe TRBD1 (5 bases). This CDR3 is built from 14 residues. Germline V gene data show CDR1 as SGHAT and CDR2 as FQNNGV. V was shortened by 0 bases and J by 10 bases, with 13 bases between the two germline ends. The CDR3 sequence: CASSLEYYRREQFF. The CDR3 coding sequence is TGTGCCAGCAGCTTAGAGTACTACAGGAGAGAGCAGTTCTTC.

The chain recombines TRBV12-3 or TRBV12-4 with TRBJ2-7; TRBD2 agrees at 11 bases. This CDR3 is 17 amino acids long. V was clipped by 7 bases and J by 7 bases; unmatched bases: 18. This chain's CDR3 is CASTLTGTSGRLGEQYF. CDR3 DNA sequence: TGTGCCAGCACTCTTACAGGGACTAGCGGACGTCTGGGGGAGCAGTACTTC.

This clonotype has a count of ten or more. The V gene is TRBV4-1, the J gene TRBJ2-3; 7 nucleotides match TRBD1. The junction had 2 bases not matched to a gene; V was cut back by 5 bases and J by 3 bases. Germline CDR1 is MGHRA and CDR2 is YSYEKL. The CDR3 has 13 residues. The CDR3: CASSMDRTDTQYF. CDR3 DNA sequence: TGCGCCAGCAGCATGGACAGGACAGATACGCAGTATTTT.

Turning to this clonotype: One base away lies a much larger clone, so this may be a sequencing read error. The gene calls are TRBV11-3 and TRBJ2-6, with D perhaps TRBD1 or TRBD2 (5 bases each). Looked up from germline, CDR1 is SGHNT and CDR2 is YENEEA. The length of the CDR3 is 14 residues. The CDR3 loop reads CASSPRAGANILTF. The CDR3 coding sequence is TGTGCCAGCAGCCCCAGGGCCGGGGCCAACATCCTGACTTTC.

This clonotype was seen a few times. The CDR3 loop is CASSSLSSYEQYF. CDR3 DNA: TGTGCCAGCAGTTCCCTAAGTTCCTACGAGCAGTACTTC. The gene calls are TRBV6-5 and TRBJ2-7; D not certain. V was shortened by 4 bases and J by 1 base, with 8 bases between the two germline ends. In germline, CDR1 is MNHEY, CDR2 SVGAGI. The CDR3 sequence is 13 residues long.

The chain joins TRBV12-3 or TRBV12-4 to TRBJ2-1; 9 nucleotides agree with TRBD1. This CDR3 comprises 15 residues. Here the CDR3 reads CVSSLGQGDVNEQFF. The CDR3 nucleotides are TGTGTCAGTAGTTTGGGACAGGGAGATGTCAATGAGCAGTTCTTC.

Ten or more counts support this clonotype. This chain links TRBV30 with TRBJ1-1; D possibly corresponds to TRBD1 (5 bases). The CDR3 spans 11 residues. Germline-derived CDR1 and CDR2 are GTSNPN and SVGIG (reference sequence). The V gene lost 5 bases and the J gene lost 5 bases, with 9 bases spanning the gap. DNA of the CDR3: TGTGCCTGGGGGGGTGTAACTGAAGCTTTCTTT. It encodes CAWGGVTEAFF.

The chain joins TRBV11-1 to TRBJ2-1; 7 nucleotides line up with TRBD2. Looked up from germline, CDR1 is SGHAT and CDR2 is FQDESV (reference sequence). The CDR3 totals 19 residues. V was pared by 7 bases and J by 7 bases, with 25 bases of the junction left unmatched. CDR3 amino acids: CASITGGTIKPPIWNEQFF. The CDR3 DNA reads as TGTGCCAGCATCACAGGCGGGACTATCAAACCTCCTATCTGGAATGAGCAGTTCTTC.

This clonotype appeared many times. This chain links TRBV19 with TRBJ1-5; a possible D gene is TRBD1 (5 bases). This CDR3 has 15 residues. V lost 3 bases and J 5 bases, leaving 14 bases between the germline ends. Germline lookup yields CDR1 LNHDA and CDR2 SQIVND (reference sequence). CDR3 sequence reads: CASSMTPGGYQPQHF. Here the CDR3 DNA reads TGTGCCAGTAGTATGACCCCGGGGGGGTATCAGCCCCAGCATTTT.

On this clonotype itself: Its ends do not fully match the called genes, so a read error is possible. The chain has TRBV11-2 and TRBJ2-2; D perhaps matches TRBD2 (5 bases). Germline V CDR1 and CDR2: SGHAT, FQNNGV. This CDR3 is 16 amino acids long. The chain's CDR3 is CASSLLPIGITGELFF. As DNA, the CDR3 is TGTGCCAGCAGCTTACTGCCCATCGGGATCACCGGTGAGCTGTTTTTT.

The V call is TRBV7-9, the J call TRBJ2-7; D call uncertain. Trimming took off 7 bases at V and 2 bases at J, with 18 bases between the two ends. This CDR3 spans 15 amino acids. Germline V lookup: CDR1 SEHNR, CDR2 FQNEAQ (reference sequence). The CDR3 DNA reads TGTGCCAGCAACTCATGGTTCCCTCCCCCCTACGAGCAGTACTTC. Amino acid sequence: CASNSWFPPPYEQYF.

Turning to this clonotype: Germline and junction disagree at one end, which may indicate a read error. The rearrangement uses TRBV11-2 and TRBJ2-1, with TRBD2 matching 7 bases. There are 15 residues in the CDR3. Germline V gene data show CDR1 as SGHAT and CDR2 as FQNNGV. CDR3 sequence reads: CANSLLADPYNEQFF. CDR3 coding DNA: TGTGCCAACAGCCTCCTAGCGGATCCCTACAATGAGCAGTTCTTC.

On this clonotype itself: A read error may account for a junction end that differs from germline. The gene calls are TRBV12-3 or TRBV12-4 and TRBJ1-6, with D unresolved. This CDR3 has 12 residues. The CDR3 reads CVSSSKNSPPHF. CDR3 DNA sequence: TGTGTCAGCAGTTCAAAGAATTCACCCCCCCACTTT.

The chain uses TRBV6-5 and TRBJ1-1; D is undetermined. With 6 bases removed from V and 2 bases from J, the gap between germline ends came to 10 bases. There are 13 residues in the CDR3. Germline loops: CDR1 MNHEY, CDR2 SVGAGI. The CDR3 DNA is TGTGCCAGCAGATCCTCAATAAACACTGAAGCTTTCTTT. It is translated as CASRSSINTEAFF.

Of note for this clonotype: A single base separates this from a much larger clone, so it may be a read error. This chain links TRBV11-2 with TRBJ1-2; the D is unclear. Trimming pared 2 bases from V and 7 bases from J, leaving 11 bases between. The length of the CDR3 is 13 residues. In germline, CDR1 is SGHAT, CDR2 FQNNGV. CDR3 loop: CASSLTGVPGYTF. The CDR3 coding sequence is TGTGCCAGCAGCTTAACGGGAGTACCTGGCTACACCTTC.

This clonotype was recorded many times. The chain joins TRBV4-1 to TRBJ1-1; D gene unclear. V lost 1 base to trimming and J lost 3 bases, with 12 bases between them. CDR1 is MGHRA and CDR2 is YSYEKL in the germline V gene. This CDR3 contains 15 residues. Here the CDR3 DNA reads TGCGCCAGCAGCCAAGTGAACATGCGATACACTGAAGCTTTCTTT. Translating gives CASSQVNMRYTEAFF.

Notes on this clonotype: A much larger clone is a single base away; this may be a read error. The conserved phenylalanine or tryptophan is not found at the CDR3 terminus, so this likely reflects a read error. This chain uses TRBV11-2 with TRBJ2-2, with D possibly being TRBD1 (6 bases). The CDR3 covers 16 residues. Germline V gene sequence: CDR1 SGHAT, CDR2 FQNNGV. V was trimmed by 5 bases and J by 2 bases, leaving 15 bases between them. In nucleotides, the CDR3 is TGTGCCAGCAGCCCCCCGGGACAAACAAACACCGGGGAGCTGTTTCTT. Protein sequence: CASSPPGQTNTGELFL.

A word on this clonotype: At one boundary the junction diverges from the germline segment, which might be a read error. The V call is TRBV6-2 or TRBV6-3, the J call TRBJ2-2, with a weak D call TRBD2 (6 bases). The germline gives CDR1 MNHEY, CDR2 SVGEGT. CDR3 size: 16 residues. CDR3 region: CDSTGGAATNTGELFF. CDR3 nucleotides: TGTGACAGCACCGGCGGGGCGGCTACCAACACCGGGGAGCTGTTTTTT.

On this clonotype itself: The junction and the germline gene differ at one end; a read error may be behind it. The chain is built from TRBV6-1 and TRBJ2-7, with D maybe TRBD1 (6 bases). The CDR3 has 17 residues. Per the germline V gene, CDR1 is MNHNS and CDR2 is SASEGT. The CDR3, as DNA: TGTGCCAGCGCACTGGGGGCGCAGAGGGCCTTGCACTACGAGCAATACTTC. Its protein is CASALGAQRALHYEQYF.

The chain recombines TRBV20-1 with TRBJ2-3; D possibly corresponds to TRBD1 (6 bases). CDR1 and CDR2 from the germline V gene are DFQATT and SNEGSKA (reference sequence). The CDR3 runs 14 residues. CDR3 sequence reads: CNANAWQGTDTQYF. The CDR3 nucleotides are TGCAATGCCAATGCTTGGCAGGGGACAGATACGCAGTATTTT.

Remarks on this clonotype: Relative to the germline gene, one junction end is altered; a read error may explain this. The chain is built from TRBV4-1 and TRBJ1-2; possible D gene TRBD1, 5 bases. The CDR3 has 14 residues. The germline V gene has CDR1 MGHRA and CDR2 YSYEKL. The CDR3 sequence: CASSQGVRSYGYTF. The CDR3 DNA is TGCGCTAGCAGCCAAGGGGTCAGGAGCTATGGCTACACCTTC.

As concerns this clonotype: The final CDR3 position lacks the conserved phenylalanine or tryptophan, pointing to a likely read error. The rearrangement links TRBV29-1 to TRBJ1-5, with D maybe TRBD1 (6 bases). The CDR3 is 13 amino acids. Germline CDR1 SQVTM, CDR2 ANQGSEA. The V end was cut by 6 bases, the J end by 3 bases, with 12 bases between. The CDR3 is CSVVGQINQPQHY. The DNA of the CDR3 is TGCAGCGTCGTCGGACAGATCAATCAGCCCCAGCATTAT.

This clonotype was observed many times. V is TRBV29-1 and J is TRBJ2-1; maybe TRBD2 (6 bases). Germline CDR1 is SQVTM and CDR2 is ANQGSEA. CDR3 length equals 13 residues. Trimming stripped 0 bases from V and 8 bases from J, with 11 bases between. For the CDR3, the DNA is TGCAGCGTTGAAGAGGGGGGTCGGGATGAGCAGTTCTTC. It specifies CSVEEGGRDEQFF.

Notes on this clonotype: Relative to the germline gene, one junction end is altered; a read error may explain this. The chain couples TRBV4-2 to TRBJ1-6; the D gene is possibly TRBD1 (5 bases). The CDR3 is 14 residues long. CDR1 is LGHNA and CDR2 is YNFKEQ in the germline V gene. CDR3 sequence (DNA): TGTGCCAGCAGCCAAGATGACAGTTCTTCACCCTTCCACTTT. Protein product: CASSQDDSSSPFHF.

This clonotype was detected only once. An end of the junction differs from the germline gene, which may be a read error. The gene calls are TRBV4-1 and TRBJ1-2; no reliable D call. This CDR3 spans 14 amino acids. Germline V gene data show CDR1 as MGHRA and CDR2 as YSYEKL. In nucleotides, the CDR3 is TGCGCAAGCAGCCAAGATTACAGAGACTATGACTACACCTTC. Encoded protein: CASSQDYRDYDYTF.

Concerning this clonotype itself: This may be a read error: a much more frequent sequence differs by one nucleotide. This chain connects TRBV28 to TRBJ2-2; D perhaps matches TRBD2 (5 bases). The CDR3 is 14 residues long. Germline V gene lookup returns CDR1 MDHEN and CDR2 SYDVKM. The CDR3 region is CASTRGQNIGELFF. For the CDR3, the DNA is TGTGCCAGCACAAGAGGGCAGAACATCGGGGAGCTGTTTTTT.

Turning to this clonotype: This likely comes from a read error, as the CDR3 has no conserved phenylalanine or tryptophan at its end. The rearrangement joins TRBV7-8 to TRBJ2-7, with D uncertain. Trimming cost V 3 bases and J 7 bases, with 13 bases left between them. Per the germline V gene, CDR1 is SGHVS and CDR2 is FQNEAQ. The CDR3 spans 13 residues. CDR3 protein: CASSLGLMEEQYY. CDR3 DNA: TGTGCCAGCAGCTTGGGCCTGATGGAGGAGCAGTACTAC.

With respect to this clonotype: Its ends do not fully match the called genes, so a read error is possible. The CDR3 DNA reads as TGCGCCAGCTGCCCGGGCCCGAGGGTTTCCCATGGCTACACCTTC. Protein: CASCPGPRVSHGYTF. The genes are TRBV12-3 or TRBV12-4 and TRBJ1-2; D call uncertain. This CDR3 spans 15 amino acids.